The clone carrying this T cell receptor (beta chain) showed up many times. Its antigen is unidentified. This sample was included in a study of T-cell reconstitution after alpha-beta-depleted transplantation in children. Broader study findings: There were some patients whose high TCRbeta diversity at day 60 came from surviving recipient T cells and thymic progenitors. At the one-year point after transplant, T-cell counts and TCRbeta diversity were found to come mostly from T cells that had been newly produced. Expanded graft clones numbering several hundred reportedly gave rise to alpha-beta T cells about two months after transplant.

V was clipped by 4 bases and J by 6 bases; unmatched bases: 4. CDR3 length: 15 amino acids. Germline V gives CDR1 KGHDR, CDR2 SFDVKD. Unique molecular identifiers featured in how the TCRbeta library was prepared. TCRdb reprocessed the PCR reads with MiXCR, giving one entry per CDR3 protein. The table includes around 580,000 distinct CDR3 sequences, 20% to 25% detected once. This sequence was found in a boy in the first two years of life who had a stem cell transplant for acute myeloid leukemia, so the T cells may come from the graft donor. Specimen: PBMCs, mostly from graft donor cells, collected 360 days after TCRalphabeta/CD19-depleted stem cell transplant. The chain has TRBV24-1 and TRBJ2-7, with 14 bases aligning to TRBD2. The CDR3 sequence: CATSDRGTSGGEQYF. The CDR3 region has the DNA TGTGCCACCAGTGACCGCGGGACTAGCGGGGGCGAGCAGTACTTC.